This entry features one T cell receptor (beta chain) sequence. Its antigen is unidentified. Germline CDR1 and CDR2: DFQATT and SNEGSKA (reference sequence). The J segment lost 4 bases and the V segment lost 3 bases, leaving 11 bases of the junction unmatched. The CDR3 consists of 15 residues. Quantitative 5'-RACE with molecular barcodes produced the TCR beta libraries. TCRdb independently ran MiXCR on the 5' RACE reads; one entry per CDR3 protein. The table shows about 300,000 distinct CDR3 sequences, with less than 25% occurring only once. The sample comes from a study of CD8 T cells in ankylosing spondylitis. Study-wide results and limits: With a CD8+ phenotype, disease-linked clones were relatively rare in peripheral blood. What appeared characteristic of ankylosing spondylitis blood was a TCR beta motif of about eight highly homologous variants. Earlier studies detected some motif variants in reactive arthritis synovial fluid and blood.

This rearrangement joins TRBV20-1 to TRBJ2-7, with 8 positions matching TRBD2. The sequenced sample consisted of blood, either unsorted or a sorted T cell fraction (not recorded which). The origin of this receptor is a female donor with ankylosing spondylitis or in good health (not recorded which). The CDR3 DNA follows: TGCAGTGCTAGGCCTATTACTAGCGGAGATTACGAGCAGTACTTC. The encoded protein is CSARPITSGDYEQYF.